The clone carrying this TCR beta chain was observed a handful of times. What it binds is unknown. Trimming took off 7 bases at V and 1 base at J, with 16 bases between the two ends. This CDR3 has 15 amino acids. CDR1 is LNHDA, CDR2 SQIVND, per germline (reference sequence). Each single cDNA molecule received a unique molecular identifier. TCRdb re-analysed the 5' RACE reads in MiXCR, keeping a single row per CDR3 protein. The table includes 65,000 to 95,000 distinct CDR3 sequences, more than 10% detected once. The data were taken from a study of early T cells in non-severe SARS-CoV-2 infection. Overall study results and limits: VDJdb-based annotation leaned toward anti-spike CD8 responses and missed private and CD4 specificities.

The chain carries TRBV19 and TRBJ2-5; unclear D gene. The clonotype was recovered from an adult who was a healthcare worker with PCR-confirmed SARS-CoV-2 infection or an uninfected control (not recorded which). The donor label of this sample is uncertain. The material was whole blood, obtained at baseline. The CDR3 region is CASTPNHAGQETQYF. CDR3 in DNA: TGTGCCAGTACCCCGAATCACGCTGGCCAAGAGACCCAGTACTTC.